The 23 T cell receptor beta chains below come from one sample, sequenced in a study of T-cell memory formation after mild COVID-19. MiXCR, applied by TCRdb to the 5' RACE reads, yields one record per CDR3 protein. The sample lists around 250,000 distinct CDR3 sequences; roughly a tenth were seen once. The source material was PBMCs or a T cell subset sorted from them (not recorded which). The receptors shown here come from a young man who had mild COVID-19 (a few samples of this study predate the infection). Cell type and time point are not known.

J is TRBJ2-7 and V is TRBV28; maybe TRBD1 (6 bases). Germline CDR1 MDHEN, CDR2 SYDVKM. The CDR3 runs 12 residues. The V and J ends lost 6 bases and 4 bases respectively, with 10 bases between them. In nucleotides, the CDR3 is TGTGCCAGCAGACAGGGACCATACGAGCAGTACGTC. Its protein is CASRQGPYEQYV.

This rearrangement joins TRBV5-5 to TRBJ1-2; no definite D call. Germline CDR1 is SGHKS and CDR2 is YYEKEE (reference sequence). This CDR3 comprises 15 residues. V lost 4 bases to trimming and J lost 5 bases, with 18 bases between them. The CDR3: CASSVDPHGGYGYTF. The CDR3 coding sequence is TGTGCCAGCAGCGTCGACCCCCATGGAGGATATGGCTACACCTTC.

V usage is TRBV5-4 and J usage is TRBJ1-1, with D unclear. Germline assignment: CDR1 SGHNT and CDR2 YYREEE (reference sequence). V was shortened by 2 bases and J by 5 bases, with 10 bases between the two germline ends. CDR3 size: 13 residues. Here the CDR3 reads CASSFGPGTEAFF. CDR3 coding DNA: TGTGCCAGCAGCTTTGGCCCGGGGACTGAAGCTTTCTTT. Supplemented by reference TRBV5-4 and TRBJ1-1, the full variable domain reads ETGVTQSPTHLIKTRGQQVTLRCSSQSGHNTVSWYQQALGQGPQFIFQYYREEENGRGNFPPRFSGLQFPNYSSELNVNALELDDSALYLCASSFGPGTEAFFGQGTRLTVV.

This clonotype was seen more than once but under ten times. V is TRBV29-1 and J is TRBJ1-1; D possibly corresponds to TRBD1 (6 bases). Between the trimmed V and J ends, which lost 7 bases and 1 base, there was a span of 10 bases. The CDR3 has 12 amino acids. Germline V gene sequence: CDR1 SQVTM, CDR2 ANQGSEA. The chain's CDR3 is CSATGQNTEAFF. The CDR3 DNA reads as TGCAGCGCCACGGGACAGAACACTGAAGCTTTCTTT.

The chain is built from TRBV6-2 or TRBV6-3 and TRBJ1-2; 7 nucleotides line up with TRBD1. CDR1 is MNHEY and CDR2 is SVGEGT in the germline V gene. The CDR3 covers 14 residues. V lost 2 bases and J lost 2; bases outside the gene matches: 2. The CDR3 is CASSYRGQNYGYTF. The CDR3 DNA reads as TGTGCCAGCAGTTACCGGGGACAGAACTATGGCTACACCTTC.

This clonotype was detected only a few times. V is TRBV7-6 and J is TRBJ1-5, with D tentatively TRBD1 (6 bases). Germline assignment: CDR1 SGHVS and CDR2 FNYEAQ. CDR3 length: 14 residues. V gave up 5 bases and J gave up 4 bases, with 12 bases separating them. The chain's CDR3 is CASSIGQFNQPQHF. The CDR3 region has the DNA TGTGCCAGCAGCATAGGACAGTTTAATCAGCCCCAGCATTTT.

The rearrangement links TRBV29-1 to TRBJ1-1, with a tentative D call TRBD1 (6 bases). CDR3 length: 12 amino acids. Trimming took 4 bases from V and 6 from J, leaving 12 bases between them. The germline gives CDR1 SQVTM, CDR2 ANQGSEA. In DNA form, the CDR3 reads TGCAGCGTTGGGGGGCATTATTCTGAAGCTTTCTTT. Its translation is CSVGGHYSEAFF.

Here the CDR3 DNA reads TGCGCCAGCAGCCTAACTAGTGGGGGGGGAGACATTCAGTACTTC. This sequence encodes CASSLTSGGGDIQYF. This chain uses TRBV4-3 with TRBJ2-4; 7 nucleotides line up with TRBD2. The CDR3 is made up of 15 amino acids. The V and J ends lost 4 bases and 8 bases, in that order; junction bases with no gene match: 11. Germline V gives CDR1 LGHNA, CDR2 YSLEER.

This clonotype appeared a few times. The CDR3 DNA reads TGCGCCAGCAGCTTGTTAGGGGTAGGCAATCAGCCCCAGCATTTT. As protein: CASSLLGVGNQPQHF. This sequence joins TRBV5-1 and TRBJ1-5, with a tentative D call TRBD1 (5 bases). Looked up from germline, CDR1 is SGHRS and CDR2 is YFSETQ. This CDR3 contains 15 residues. Trimming cost V 1 base and J 2 bases, with 10 bases left between them.

The chain has TRBV7-8 and TRBJ2-1; the D is unclear. The CDR3 covers 13 residues. Looked up from germline, CDR1 is SGHVS and CDR2 is FQNEAQ. Trimming stripped 2 bases from V and 8 bases from J, with 10 bases between. CDR3 sequence reads: CASSLLSPDEQFF. CDR3 nucleotides: TGTGCCAGCAGCTTACTATCGCCCGATGAGCAGTTCTTC. The variable domain in full, completed from reference TRBV7-8 and TRBJ2-1, reads GAGVSQSPRYKVAKRGQDVALRCDPISGHVSLFWYQQALGQGPEFLTYFQNEAQLDKSGLPSDRFFAERPEGSVSTLKIQRTQQEDSAVYLCASSLLSPDEQFFGPGTRLTVL.

The V call is TRBV4-1, the J call TRBJ1-3; possible D gene TRBD1, 6 bases. CDR3 length equals 16 residues. The V gene lost 1 base and the J gene lost 3 bases, with 13 bases spanning the gap. Looked up from germline, CDR1 is MGHRA and CDR2 is YSYEKL. DNA for the CDR3: TGCGCCAGCAGCCAAGGCGGGGTCAGGGGTGGAAACACCATATATTTT. Translated, it gives CASSQGGVRGGNTIYF.

The V call is TRBV3-1, the J call TRBJ1-1; D perhaps matches TRBD1 (5 bases). Germline values: CDR1 LGHDT, CDR2 YNNKEL (reference sequence). The CDR3 totals 12 residues. Trimming shortened V by 1 base and J by 11 bases, and 11 bases separated the two germline ends. The CDR3 DNA sequence: TGTGCCAGCAGCCAAGTCACGGAGGGGGCTTTCTTT. Its translation is CASSQVTEGAFF.

This clonotype was counted a few times. The V call is TRBV15, the J call TRBJ1-3; D perhaps matches TRBD1 (6 bases). V was trimmed by 0 bases and J by 5 bases, leaving 11 bases between them. Germline loops: CDR1 LNHNV, CDR2 YYDKDF (reference sequence). The CDR3 totals 15 residues. The CDR3 region is CATSRDAGARNTIYF. CDR3 in DNA: TGTGCCACCAGCAGAGATGCGGGGGCGAGAAACACCATATATTTT. The full variable domain, completed using reference TRBV15 and TRBJ1-3, is DAMVIQNPRYQVTQFGKPVTLSCSQTLNHNVMYWYQQKSSQAPKLLFHYYDKDFNNEADTPDNFQSRRPNTSFCFLDIRSPGLGDTAMYLCATSRDAGARNTIYFGEGSWLTVV.

The chain is built from TRBV5-1 and TRBJ1-1, with 7 bases that match TRBD1. Germline V gene lookup returns CDR1 SGHRS and CDR2 YFSETQ. V lost 3 bases to trimming and J lost 3 bases; unmatched junction nucleotides: 5. This CDR3 has 14 residues. Here the CDR3 DNA reads TGCGCCAGCAGCTATGGACAGGTTGACACTGAAGCTTTCTTT. This translates into CASSYGQVDTEAFF.

This clonotype was seen a few times. This sequence joins TRBV20-1 and TRBJ2-7; D is uncertain. CDR3 length equals 14 residues. CDR1 is DFQATT and CDR2 is SNEGSKA in the germline V gene (reference sequence). V gave up 1 base and J gave up 0 bases, with 10 bases separating them. Here the CDR3 reads CSARGQQSSYEQYF. The CDR3 coding sequence is TGCAGTGCTAGAGGTCAACAAAGCTCCTACGAGCAGTACTTC.

The V gene is TRBV12-3 or TRBV12-4, the J gene TRBJ1-4; possibly TRBD1 for D (6 bases). This CDR3 has 16 residues. Trimming took 4 bases from V and 7 from J, leaving 19 bases between them. CDR3 sequence: CASSSGQGTKVEKLFF. Written as DNA, the CDR3 is TGTGCCAGCAGTTCTGGCCAGGGGACTAAGGTTGAAAAACTGTTTTTT.

This clonotype has only a few counts. V usage is TRBV20-1 and J usage is TRBJ2-7; D remains ambiguous. Germline V lookup: CDR1 DFQATT, CDR2 SNEGSKA (reference sequence). CDR3 length equals 14 residues. Trimming took 0 bases from V and 1 from J, leaving 10 bases between them. The CDR3 nucleotides read TGCAGTGCTAGAGATGCCCAGGTATCCTACGAGCAGTACTTC. Translation: CSARDAQVSYEQYF.

In DNA form, the CDR3 reads TGTGCCAGCAGCGCCAATCCGGGACAGGGGGCCGGGGGTGAAGCTTTCTTT. Protein sequence: CASSANPGQGAGGEAFF. This chain joins TRBV12-3 or TRBV12-4 and TRBJ1-1, with 12 bases identical to TRBD1. This CDR3 is built from 17 residues. With 6 bases clipped from V and 7 bases from J, the junction kept 15 bases outside the gene matches.

There are a few counts of this clonotype. This sequence joins TRBV18 and TRBJ1-4; 7 bases agree with TRBD1. The CDR3 runs to 13 residues. Germline V gives CDR1 KGHSH, CDR2 LQKENI. Unmatched junction bases numbered 3, after V lost 6 bases and J lost 5 bases. The CDR3 DNA reads as TGTGCCAGCTCGGGACAGCGGAATGAAAAACTGTTTTTT. This encodes CASSGQRNEKLFF.

CDR3 loop: CATSDSTGGGGSTDTQYF. The CDR3, as DNA: TGTGCCACCAGTGACTCAACAGGCGGGGGGGGAAGCACAGATACGCAGTATTTT. The genes are TRBV24-1 and TRBJ2-3; 9 nucleotides line up with TRBD2. This CDR3 spans 18 amino acids. Unmatched junction bases numbered 10, after V lost 4 bases and J lost 0 bases. Per germline, CDR1 KGHDR and CDR2 SFDVKD.

The chain combines TRBV2 with TRBJ2-3, with D possibly TRBD2 on 5 matching bases. The germline gives CDR1 SNHLY, CDR2 FYNNEI. The V end was cut by 2 bases, the J end by 2 bases, with 14 bases between. This CDR3 region has 16 residues. CDR3 DNA sequence: TGTGCCAGCAGTGAACTACTGAGCGGTTACACAGATACGCAGTATTTT. Protein: CASSELLSGYTDTQYF.

V usage is TRBV4-3 and J usage is TRBJ2-4; the D gene is possibly TRBD2 (6 bases). Germline V CDR1 and CDR2: LGHNA, YSLEER. Trimming removed 4 bases from V and 8 bases from J, with 12 bases in between. The CDR3 is made up of 13 amino acids. The CDR3 DNA sequence: TGCGCCAGCAGCCCGACTAGATGGCACATTCAGTACTTC. Residues: CASSPTRWHIQYF.

The chain carries TRBV6-1 and TRBJ2-5; 8 nucleotides line up with TRBD1. Trimming at V came to 6 bases and at J to 6 bases, leaving 9 bases not matched to a gene. This CDR3 contains 14 residues. CDR1 MNHNS and CDR2 SASEGT come from the germline V gene. CDR3 loop: CASRAGQGRKTQYF. CDR3 coding DNA: TGTGCCAGCAGGGCAGGACAGGGTCGAAAGACCCAGTACTTC.